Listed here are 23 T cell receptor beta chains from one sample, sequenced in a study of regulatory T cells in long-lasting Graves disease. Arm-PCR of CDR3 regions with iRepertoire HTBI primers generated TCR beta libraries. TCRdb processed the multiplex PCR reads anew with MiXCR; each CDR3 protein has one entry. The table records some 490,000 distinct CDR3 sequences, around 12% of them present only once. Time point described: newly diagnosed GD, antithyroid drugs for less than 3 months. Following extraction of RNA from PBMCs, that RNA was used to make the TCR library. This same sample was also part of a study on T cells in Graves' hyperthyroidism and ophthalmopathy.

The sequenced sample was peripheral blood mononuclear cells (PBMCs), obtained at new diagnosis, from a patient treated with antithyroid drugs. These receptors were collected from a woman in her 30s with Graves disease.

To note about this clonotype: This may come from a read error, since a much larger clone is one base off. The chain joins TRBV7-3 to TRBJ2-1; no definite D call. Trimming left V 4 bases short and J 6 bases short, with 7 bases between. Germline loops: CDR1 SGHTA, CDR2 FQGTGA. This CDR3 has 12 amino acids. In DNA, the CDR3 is TGTGCCAGCAGCTCAGTCGCCAATGAGCAGTTCTTC. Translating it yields CASSSVANEQFF. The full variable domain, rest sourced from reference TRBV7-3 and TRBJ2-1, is GAGVSQTPSNKVTEKGKYVELRCDPISGHTALYWYRQSLGQGPEFLIYFQGTGAADDSGLPNDRFFAVRPEGSVSTLKIQRTERGDSAVYLCASSSVANEQFFGPGTRLTVL.

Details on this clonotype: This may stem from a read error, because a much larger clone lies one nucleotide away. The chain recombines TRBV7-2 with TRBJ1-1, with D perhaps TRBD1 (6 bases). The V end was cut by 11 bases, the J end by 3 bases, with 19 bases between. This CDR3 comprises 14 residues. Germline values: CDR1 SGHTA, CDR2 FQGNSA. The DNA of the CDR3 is TGTGCCGGTGGATTAGGGGGGGCGGACACTGAAGCTTTCTTT. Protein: CAGGLGGADTEAFF.

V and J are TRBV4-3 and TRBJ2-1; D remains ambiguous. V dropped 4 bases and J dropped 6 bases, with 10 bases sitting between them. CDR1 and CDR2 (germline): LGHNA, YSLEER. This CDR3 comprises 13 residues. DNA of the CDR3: TGCGCCAGCAGCCTCTACGACTTCAATGAGCAGTTCTTC. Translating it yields CASSLYDFNEQFF.

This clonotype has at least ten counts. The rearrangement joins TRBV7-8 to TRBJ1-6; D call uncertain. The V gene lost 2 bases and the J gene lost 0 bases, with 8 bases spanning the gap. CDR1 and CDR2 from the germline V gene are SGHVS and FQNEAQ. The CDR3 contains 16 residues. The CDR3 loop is CASSLIEGSYNSPLHF. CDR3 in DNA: TGTGCCAGCAGCTTAATTGAGGGCTCCTATAATTCACCCCTCCACTTT.

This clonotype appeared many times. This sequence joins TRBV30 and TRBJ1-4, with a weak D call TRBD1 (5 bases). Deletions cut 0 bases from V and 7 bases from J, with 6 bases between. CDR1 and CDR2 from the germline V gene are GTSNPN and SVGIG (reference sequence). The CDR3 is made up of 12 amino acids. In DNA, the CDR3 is TGTGCCTGGAGTGTAGACAGTGAAAAACTGTTTTTT. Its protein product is CAWSVDSEKLFF.

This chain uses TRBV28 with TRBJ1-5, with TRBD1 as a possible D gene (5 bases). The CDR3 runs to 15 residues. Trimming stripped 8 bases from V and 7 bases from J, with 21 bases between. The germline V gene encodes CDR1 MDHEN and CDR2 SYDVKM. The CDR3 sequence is CASYMGGPRGQPQHF. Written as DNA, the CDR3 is TGTGCCAGCTACATGGGGGGTCCTCGGGGGCAGCCCCAGCATTTT. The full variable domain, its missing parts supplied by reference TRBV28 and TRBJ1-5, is DVKVTQSSRYLVKRTGEKVFLECVQDMDHENMFWYRQDPGLGLRLIYFSYDVKMKEKGDIPEGYSVSREKKERFSLILESASTNQTSMYLCASYMGGPRGQPQHFGDGTRLSIL.

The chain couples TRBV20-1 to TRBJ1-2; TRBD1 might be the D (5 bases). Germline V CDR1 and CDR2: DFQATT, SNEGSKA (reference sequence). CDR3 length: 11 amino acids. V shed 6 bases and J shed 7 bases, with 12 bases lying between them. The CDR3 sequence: CSARGGPGYTF. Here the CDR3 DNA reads TGCAGTGCGCGTGGGGGTCCTGGCTACACCTTC.

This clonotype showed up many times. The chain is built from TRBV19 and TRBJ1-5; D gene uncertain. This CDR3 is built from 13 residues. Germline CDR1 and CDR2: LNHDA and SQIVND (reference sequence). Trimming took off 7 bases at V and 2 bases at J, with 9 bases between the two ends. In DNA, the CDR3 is TGTGCCAGTAAACCGGGAGGCAATCAGCCCCAGCATTTT. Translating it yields CASKPGGNQPQHF. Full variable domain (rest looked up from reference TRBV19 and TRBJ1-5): DGGITQSPKYLFRKEGQNVTLSCEQNLNHDAMYWYRQDPGQGLRLIYYSQIVNDFQKGDIAEGYSVSREKKESFPLTVTSAQKNPTAFYLCASKPGGNQPQHFGDGTRLSIL.

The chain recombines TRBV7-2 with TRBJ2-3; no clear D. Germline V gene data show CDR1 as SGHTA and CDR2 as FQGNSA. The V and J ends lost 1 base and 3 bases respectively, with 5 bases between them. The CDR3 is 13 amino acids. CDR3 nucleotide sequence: TGTGCCAGCAGCTTAGGCTATACAGATACGCAGTATTTT. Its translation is CASSLGYTDTQYF. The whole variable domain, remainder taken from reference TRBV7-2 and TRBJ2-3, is GAGVSQSPSNKVTEKGKDVELRCDPISGHTALYWYRQSLGQGLEFLIYFQGNSAPDKSGLPSDRFSAERTGGSVSTLTIQRTQQEDSAVYLCASSLGYTDTQYFGPGTRLTVL.

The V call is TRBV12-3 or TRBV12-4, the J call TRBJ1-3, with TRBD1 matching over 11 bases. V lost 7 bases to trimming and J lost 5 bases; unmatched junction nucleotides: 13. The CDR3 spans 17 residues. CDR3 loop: CASTGQGVSLGRNTIYF. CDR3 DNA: TGTGCCAGCACGGGACAGGGGGTATCTCTAGGACGAAACACCATATATTTT.

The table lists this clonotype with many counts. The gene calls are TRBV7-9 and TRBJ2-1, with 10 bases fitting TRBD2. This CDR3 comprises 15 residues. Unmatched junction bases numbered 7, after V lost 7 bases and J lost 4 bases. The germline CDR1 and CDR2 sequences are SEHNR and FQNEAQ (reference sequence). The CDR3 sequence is CASIETSGDYNEQFF. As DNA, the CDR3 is TGTGCCAGCATCGAAACTAGCGGGGATTACAATGAGCAGTTCTTC.

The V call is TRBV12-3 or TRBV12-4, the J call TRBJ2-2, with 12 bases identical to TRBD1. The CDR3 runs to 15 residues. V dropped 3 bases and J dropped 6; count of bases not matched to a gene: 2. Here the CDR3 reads CASSFRDRGPGELFF. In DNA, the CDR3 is TGTGCCAGCAGTTTCAGGGACAGGGGGCCCGGGGAGCTGTTTTTT.

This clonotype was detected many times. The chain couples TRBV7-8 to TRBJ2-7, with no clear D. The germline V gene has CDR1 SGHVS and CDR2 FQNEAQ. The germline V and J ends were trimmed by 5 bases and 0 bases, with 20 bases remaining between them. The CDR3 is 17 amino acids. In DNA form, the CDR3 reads TGTGCCAGCAGCGGAAAGGCCTACGGGCCCAGCTCCTACGAGCAGTACTTC. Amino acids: CASSGKAYGPSSYEQYF.

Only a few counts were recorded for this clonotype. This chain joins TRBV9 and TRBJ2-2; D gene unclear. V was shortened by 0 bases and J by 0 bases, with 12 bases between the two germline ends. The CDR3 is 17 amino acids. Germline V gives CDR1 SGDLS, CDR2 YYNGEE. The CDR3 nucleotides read TGTGCCAGCAGCGTAGGGCTGAGAGCCGCGAACACCGGGGAGCTGTTTTTT. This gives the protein CASSVGLRAANTGELFF. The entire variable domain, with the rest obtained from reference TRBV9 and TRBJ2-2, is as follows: DSGVTQTPKHLITATGQRVTLRCSPRSGDLSVYWYQQSLDQGLQFLIQYYNGEERAKGNILERFSAQQFPDLHSELNLSSLELGDSALYFCASSVGLRAANTGELFFGEGSRLTVL.

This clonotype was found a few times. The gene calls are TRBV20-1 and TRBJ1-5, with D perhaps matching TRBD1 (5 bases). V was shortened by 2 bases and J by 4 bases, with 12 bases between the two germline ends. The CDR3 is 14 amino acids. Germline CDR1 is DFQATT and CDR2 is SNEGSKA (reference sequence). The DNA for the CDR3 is TGCAGTGCTAGATCCCCAGGGTTTAATCAGCCCCAGCATTTT. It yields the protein CSARSPGFNQPQHF.

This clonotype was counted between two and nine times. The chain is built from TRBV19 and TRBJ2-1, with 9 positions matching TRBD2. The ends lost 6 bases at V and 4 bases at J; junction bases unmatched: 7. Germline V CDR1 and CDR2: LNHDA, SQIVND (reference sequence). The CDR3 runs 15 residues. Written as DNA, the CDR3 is TGTGCCAGTAGGCGGGTAGCGGGAGCATACAATGAGCAGTTCTTC. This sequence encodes CASRRVAGAYNEQFF.

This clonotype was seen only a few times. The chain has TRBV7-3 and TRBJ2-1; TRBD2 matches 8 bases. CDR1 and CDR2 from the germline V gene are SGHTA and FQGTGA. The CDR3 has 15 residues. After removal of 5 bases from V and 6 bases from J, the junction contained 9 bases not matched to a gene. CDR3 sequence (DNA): TGTGCCAGCAGCAATAGTCGGGAGGGTGGCAATGAGCAGTTCTTC. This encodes CASSNSREGGNEQFF. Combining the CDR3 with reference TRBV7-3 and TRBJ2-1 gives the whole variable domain GAGVSQTPSNKVTEKGKYVELRCDPISGHTALYWYRQSLGQGPEFLIYFQGTGAADDSGLPNDRFFAVRPEGSVSTLKIQRTERGDSAVYLCASSNSREGGNEQFFGPGTRLTVL.

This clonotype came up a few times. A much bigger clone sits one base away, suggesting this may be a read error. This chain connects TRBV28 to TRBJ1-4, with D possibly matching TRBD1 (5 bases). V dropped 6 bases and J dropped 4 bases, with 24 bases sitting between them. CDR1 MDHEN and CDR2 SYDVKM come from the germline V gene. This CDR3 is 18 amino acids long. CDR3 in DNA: TGTGCCAGCAGGGTCAAAACAGGCTACCCGGGGTATAATGAAAAACTGTTTTTT. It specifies CASRVKTGYPGYNEKLFF.

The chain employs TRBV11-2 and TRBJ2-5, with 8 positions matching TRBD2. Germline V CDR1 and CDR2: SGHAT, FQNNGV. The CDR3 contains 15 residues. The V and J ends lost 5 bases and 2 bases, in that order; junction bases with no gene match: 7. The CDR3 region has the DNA TGTGCCAGCAGCGGCGCGGGGGGCATACAAGAGACCCAGTACTTC. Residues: CASSGAGGIQETQYF.

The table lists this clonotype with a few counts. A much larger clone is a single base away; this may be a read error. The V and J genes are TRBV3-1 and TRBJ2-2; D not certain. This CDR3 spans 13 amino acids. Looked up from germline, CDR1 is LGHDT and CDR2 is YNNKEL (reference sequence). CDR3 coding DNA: TGTACCAGCAGCGTTTTAATCACCGGGGAGCTGTTTTTT. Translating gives CTSSVLITGELFF.

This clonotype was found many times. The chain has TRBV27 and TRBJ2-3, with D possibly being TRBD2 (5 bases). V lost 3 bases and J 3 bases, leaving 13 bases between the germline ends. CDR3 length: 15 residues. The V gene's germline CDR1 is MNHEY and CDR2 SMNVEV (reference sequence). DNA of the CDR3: TGTGCCAGCAGTTTTCGAGGGTTTAGTACAGATACGCAGTATTTT. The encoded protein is CASSFRGFSTDTQYF.

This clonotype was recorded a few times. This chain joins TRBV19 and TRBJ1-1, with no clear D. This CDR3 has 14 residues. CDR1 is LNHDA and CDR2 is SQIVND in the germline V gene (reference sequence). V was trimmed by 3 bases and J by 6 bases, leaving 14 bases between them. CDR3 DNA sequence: TGTGCCAGTAGTATTCCCAGATCGGGATCTGAAGCTTTCTTT. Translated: CASSIPRSGSEAFF.

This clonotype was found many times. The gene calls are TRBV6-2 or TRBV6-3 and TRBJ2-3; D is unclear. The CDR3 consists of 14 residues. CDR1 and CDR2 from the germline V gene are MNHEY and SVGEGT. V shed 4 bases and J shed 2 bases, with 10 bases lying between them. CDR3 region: CASSSRRYTDTQYF. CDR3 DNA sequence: TGTGCCAGCAGTTCCAGGCGATACACAGATACGCAGTATTTT.